The rows below give T cell receptor beta chains drawn from one sample of a study of blood T cell repertoires in COVID-19. Method: immunoSEQ multiplex PCR; TCRdb's copy keeps in-frame clones and lacks some. The sample yields about 78,000 clones, around four fifths seen once. The specimen sequenced was peripheral blood. Every receptor here comes from a human donor in a cohort sampled during active COVID-19. CDR3s include the opening cysteine and the closing phenylalanine or tryptophan. Fields, in order: D gene, clone size, CDR3 length, J gene, V gene, CDR3 protein, CDR3 DNA. A D gene is named only where the DNA matches it firmly. The listing skips clone size in some rows; elsewhere it reads once, few, many or a size class.

TRBD1	-	13	TRBJ1-2	TRBV7-2	CASSLGQDYGYTF	TGTGCCAGCAGCTTGGGACAGGACTATGGCTACACCTTC
-	-	14	TRBJ1-1	TRBV28	CASTRGGENTEAFF	TGTGCCAGCACTAGGGGGGGCGAGAACACTGAAGCTTTCTTT
TRBD1	-	14	TRBJ1-4	TRBV10-3	CAISEQGANEKLFF	TGTGCCATCAGCGAACAGGGGGCTAATGAAAAACTGTTTTTT
-	-	14	TRBJ2-7	TRBV5-8	CASSLGPTNYEQYF	TGTGCCAGCAGCTTGGGTCCCACTAACTACGAGCAGTACTTC
-	few	15	TRBJ2-4	TRBV2	CAGGTGTLAKNIQYF	TGTGCCGGGGGGACTGGAACACTAGCCAAAAACATTCAGTACTTC
TRBD1	-	15	TRBJ2-1	TRBV25-1	CASSKTGTGGNEQFF	TGTGCCAGCAGTAAAACCGGGACAGGGGGCAATGAGCAGTTCTTC
-	few	15	TRBJ2-7	TRBV5-1	CASSLDGVVTYEQYF	TGCGCCAGCAGCTTGGACGGGGTGGTCACTTACGAGCAGTACTTC
-	-	15	TRBJ1-3	TRBV5-1	CASREGLNSGNTIYF	TGCGCCAGCAGGGAGGGACTTAACTCTGGAAACACCATATATTTT
-	-	14	TRBJ2-4	TRBV6-5	CASSYIQGRGIQYF	TGTGCCAGCAGTTACATACAGGGACGGGGCATTCAGTACTTC
-	-	14	TRBJ1-2	TRBV20-1	CSASQGGANYGYTF	TGCAGTGCTAGTCAGGGTGGCGCTAACTATGGCTACACCTTC
-	-	16	TRBJ1-1	TRBV3-1/TRBV3-2	CASSQALTTQDTEAFF	TGTGCCAGCAGCCAAGCTCTTACAACCCAGGACACTGAAGCTTTCTTT
TRBD2	-	14	TRBJ2-4	TRBV28	CASSPLGGVDIQYF	TGTGCCAGCAGTCCCCTGGGAGGGGTGGACATTCAGTACTTC
TRBD1	few	12	TRBJ2-7	TRBV2	CASRGDSYEQYF	TGTGCCAGCAGAGGGGACAGCTACGAGCAGTACTTC
TRBD2	-	15	TRBJ2-7	TRBV20-1	CSASKTSGGSYEQYF	TGCAGTGCTAGTAAGACTAGCGGGGGCTCCTACGAGCAGTACTTC
TRBD1	few	14	TRBJ1-1	TRBV19	CASQGAGLGTEAFF	TGTGCCAGCCAGGGGGCCGGTTTGGGTACTGAAGCTTTCTTT
-	few	12	TRBJ1-5	TRBV2	CASRGEVEPQHF	TGTGCCAGCAGAGGGGAAGTCGAGCCCCAGCATTTT
TRBD1	few	18	TRBJ2-6	TRBV7-9	CASSPLTGPPSGANVLTF	TGTGCCAGCAGCCCGCTGACAGGGCCCCCCTCTGGGGCCAACGTCCTGACTTTC
-	-	17	TRBJ2-1	TRBV15	CATSRPLGGNRHNEQFF	TGTGCCACCAGCAGACCACTTGGGGGGAACCGCCACAATGAGCAGTTCTTC
TRBD1	-	16	TRBJ1-5	TRBV18	CASSPIGTGTNQPQHF	TGTGCCAGCTCACCAATCGGGACAGGGACGAATCAGCCCCAGCATTTT
-	-	13	TRBJ1-6	TRBV30	CAWSPTDNSPLHF	TGTGCCTGGAGTCCGACAGATAATTCACCCCTCCACTTT
-	-	15	TRBJ1-4	TRBV5-1	CASSLGSQGGEKLFF	TGCGCCAGCAGCTTGGGTAGCCAGGGAGGAGAAAAACTGTTTTTT
-	-	13	TRBJ1-1	TRBV12-3/TRBV12-4	CATRVGLNTEAFF	TGTGCCACCAGGGTGGGGCTGAACACTGAAGCTTTCTTT
TRBD1	-	16	TRBJ1-1	TRBV5-1	CASSLGNQGARGEAFF	TGCGCCAGCAGCTTGGGAAATCAGGGGGCGCGGGGTGAAGCTTTCTTT
-	-	14	TRBJ1-4	TRBV10-3	CAISEAGTNEKLFF	TGTGCCATCAGTGAAGCTGGAACTAATGAAAAACTGTTTTTT
-	-	15	TRBJ2-3	TRBV7-2	CASRLGGGRGDTQYF	TGTGCCAGCAGACTAGGGGGGGGCCGAGGAGATACGCAGTATTTT
-	-	15	TRBJ1-1	TRBV9	CASSSRGGGDTEAFF	TGTGCCAGCAGCTCCCGGGGGGGAGGGGACACTGAAGCTTTCTTT
TRBD1	-	16	TRBJ1-2	TRBV6-2/TRBV6-3	CASSFHGTGYNYGYTF	TGTGCCAGCAGTTTTCACGGGACAGGCTACAACTATGGCTACACCTTC
-	-	14	TRBJ2-7	TRBV6-2/TRBV6-3	CASSGRVFLGEQYF	TGTGCCAGCAGTGGCAGGGTATTTTTGGGAGAGCAGTACTTC
-	-	16	TRBJ2-5	TRBV5-1	CASSLGFGRTQETQYF	TGCGCCAGCAGCTTGGGTTTTGGACGGACTCAAGAGACCCAGTACTTC
TRBD1	-	19	TRBJ2-6	TRBV19	CASSRLGQVTTSGANVLTF	TGTGCCAGTAGTCGGCTAGGACAGGTCACAACCTCTGGGGCCAACGTCCTGACTTTC
TRBD1	-	16	TRBJ1-5	TRBV9	CASSAGDSPSGQPQHF	TGTGCCAGCAGCGCGGGGGACAGCCCCTCGGGGCAGCCCCAGCATTTT
-	-	14	TRBJ1-3	TRBV10-3	CAISESGAGNTIYF	TGTGCCATCAGTGAGTCGGGCGCGGGAAACACCATATATTTT
-	-	13	TRBJ1-2	TRBV6-5	CASSPNTRYGYTF	TGTGCCAGCAGTCCAAATACTCGTTATGGCTACACCTTC
-	-	14	TRBJ2-3	TRBV5-1	CASSLVQGEDTQYF	TGCGCCAGCAGCTTGGTACAGGGCGAGGATACGCAGTATTTT
TRBD1	-	15	TRBJ1-5	TRBV6-5	CASRTKDRGHQPQHF	TGTGCCAGCAGGACTAAAGACAGGGGGCATCAGCCCCAGCATTTT
-	few	16	TRBJ1-3	TRBV10-3	CAISESTSVAGNTIYF	TGTGCCATCAGTGAGTCGACTTCGGTGGCTGGAAACACCATATATTTT